A single sample gave rise to the 20 T cell receptor beta chains below, sequenced in a study of blood T cell repertoires in COVID-19. Generated by immunoSEQ multiplex PCR, the TCRdb table keeps only in-frame clones and is missing some. The sample lists 200,000 to 300,000 clones; approximately 80% were seen once. Sequences were obtained from peripheral blood. The receptor set was obtained from a woman in her sixties or seventies with acute or convalescent COVID-19.

The chain couples TRBV4-3 to TRBJ2-5; D is possibly TRBD2 (6 bases). The CDR3 extends over 15 amino acids. The V end lost 2 bases, the J end lost 5 bases, and 15 bases lay between the germline ends. Germline assignment: CDR1 LGHNA and CDR2 YSLEER. The CDR3 spells CASSQSGTQRETQYF. Here the CDR3 DNA reads TGCGCCAGCAGCCAATCCGGGACTCAGAGGGAGACCCAGTACTTC.

This sequence joins TRBV7-2 and TRBJ1-2; 9 bases fit TRBD1. CDR3 length: 14 amino acids. The ends lost 5 bases at V and 8 bases at J; junction bases unmatched: 9. Germline loops: CDR1 SGHTA, CDR2 FQGNSA. For the CDR3, the DNA is TGTGCCAGCAGCACTTTGAACAGGGGGCGCGGCTACACCTTC. Translation gives CASSTLNRGRGYTF.

V and J are TRBV25-1 and TRBJ2-1; D gene uncertain. Germline V CDR1 and CDR2: MGHDK, SYGVNS. The V and J ends lost 1 base and 8 bases respectively, with 3 bases between them. This CDR3 is built from 11 residues. CDR3 DNA: TGTGCCAGCAGTGAATTCTATGAGCAGTTCTTC. Its protein product is CASSEFYEQFF.

The table lists this clone with a few counts. The rearrangement joins TRBV7-2 to TRBJ1-2; the D gene is possibly TRBD1 (5 bases). The ends were cut back, 4 bases at V and 3 bases at J, with 12 bases in the middle. This CDR3 has 14 amino acids. Germline V gene sequence: CDR1 SGHTA, CDR2 FQGNSA. CDR3 sequence: CASSSTSGYYGYTF. The CDR3 region has the DNA TGTGCCAGCAGCTCGACCTCAGGGTACTATGGCTACACCTTC.

The chain links TRBV7-2 to TRBJ2-1; 9 bases match TRBD2. J gave up 4 bases and V 1 base, and 5 bases lay outside the gene matches. The CDR3 runs 16 residues. Germline lookup yields CDR1 SGHTA and CDR2 FQGNSA. CDR3 amino acids: CASSLGGGADYNEQFF. The CDR3 DNA is TGTGCCAGCAGCTTAGGCGGGGGGGCGGATTACAATGAGCAGTTCTTC. The complete variable domain, with remaining parts taken from reference TRBV7-2 and TRBJ2-1, reads GAGVSQSPSNKVTEKGKDVELRCDPISGHTALYWYRQSLGQGLEFLIYFQGNSAPDKSGLPSDRFSAERTGGSVSTLTIQRTQQEDSAVYLCASSLGGGADYNEQFFGPGTRLTVL.

The chain uses TRBV7-8 and TRBJ1-2, with a weak D call TRBD1 (5 bases). Germline values: CDR1 SGHVS, CDR2 FQNEAQ. The CDR3 length is 14 residues. The germline V and J ends were trimmed by 1 base and 6 bases, with 12 bases remaining between them. CDR3 sequence reads: CASSLGTSPDGYTF. In DNA, the CDR3 is TGTGCCAGCAGCTTAGGGACATCCCCCGATGGCTACACCTTC.

Concerning this clone: Since a much larger clone is just one base distant, this may be a read error. This chain links TRBV12-3 or TRBV12-4 with TRBJ1-5; 7 nucleotides line up with TRBD1. Germline trimming cut 5 bases from V and 2 bases from J; bases unmatched to any gene: 0. The CDR3 is made up of 13 amino acids. CDR3 in DNA: TGTGCCAGCAGTACAGGGGGCAATCAGCCCCAGCATTTT. This codes for CASSTGGNQPQHF.

The rearrangement joins TRBV5-6 to TRBJ1-2; a weak D match, TRBD1 (6 bases). The CDR3 consists of 14 residues. From germline, CDR1 is SGHDT and CDR2 YYEEEE. V gave up 0 bases and J gave up 6 bases, with 12 bases separating them. The CDR3 sequence is CASSLELGGHGYTF. In nucleotides, the CDR3 is TGTGCCAGCAGCTTGGAGTTGGGGGGGCATGGCTACACCTTC.

The rearrangement joins TRBV5-1 to TRBJ2-5; D not resolved. V shed 0 bases and J shed 2 bases, with 2 bases lying between them. Germline CDR1 and CDR2: SGHRS and YFSETQ. The CDR3 consists of 12 residues. This chain's CDR3 is CASSLAQETQYF. The CDR3 DNA reads as TGCGCCAGCAGCTTGGCTCAAGAGACCCAGTACTTC. Full variable domain (outside the CDR3, taken from reference TRBV5-1 and TRBJ2-5): KAGVTQTPRYLIKTRGQQVTLSCSPISGHRSVSWYQQTPGQGLQFLFEYFSETQRNKGNFPGRFSGRQFSNSRSEMNVSTLELGDSALYLCASSLAQETQYFGPGTRLLVL.

The chain employs TRBV19 and TRBJ1-5, with TRBD1 matching over 8 bases. The trim removed 3 bases at V and 4 bases at J, leaving 2 bases unmatched. Germline V gives CDR1 LNHDA, CDR2 SQIVND (reference sequence). The CDR3 runs 14 residues. CDR3 in DNA: TGTGCCAGTAGTATCAGGGGGCGGAATCAGCCCCAGCATTTT. It specifies CASSIRGRNQPQHF.

V and J are TRBV2 and TRBJ1-5; D remains unclear. Germline V gives CDR1 SNHLY, CDR2 FYNNEI. The CDR3 consists of 14 residues. With 2 bases removed from V and 0 bases from J, the gap between germline ends came to 5 bases. CDR3 loop: CASSEPHSNQPQHF. Here the CDR3 DNA reads TGTGCCAGCAGTGAACCCCATAGCAATCAGCCCCAGCATTTT.

The chain couples TRBV5-1 to TRBJ1-4; TRBD1 is a possible D gene (5 bases). CDR1 SGHRS and CDR2 YFSETQ come from the germline V gene. The CDR3 has 16 residues. V shed 2 bases and J shed 5 bases, with 16 bases lying between them. In nucleotides, the CDR3 is TGCGCCAGCAGCTTAGGATGGTCCAGACAGAATGAAAAACTGTTTTTT. This gives the protein CASSLGWSRQNEKLFF. Supplemented by reference TRBV5-1 and TRBJ1-4, the full variable domain reads KAGVTQTPRYLIKTRGQQVTLSCSPISGHRSVSWYQQTPGQGLQFLFEYFSETQRNKGNFPGRFSGRQFSNSRSEMNVSTLELGDSALYLCASSLGWSRQNEKLFFGSGTQLSVL.

The chain links TRBV5-6 to TRBJ1-1, with TRBD1 identical over 10 bases. CDR3 length: 16 amino acids. The germline CDR1 and CDR2 sequences are SGHDT and YYEEEE. J lost 0 bases, V lost 2 bases, and 4 bases had no gene match. This CDR3 reads CASSFGTGAMNTEAFF. The CDR3 nucleotides are TGTGCCAGCAGCTTTGGGACAGGGGCCATGAACACTGAAGCTTTCTTT.

This clone occurred once. The chain has TRBV30 and TRBJ2-5; D perhaps matches TRBD1 (5 bases). CDR3 size: 13 residues. Germline loops: CDR1 GTSNPN, CDR2 SVGIG (reference sequence). Trimming took 0 bases from V and 5 from J, leaving 10 bases between them. CDR3 DNA: TGTGCCTGGAGTGTTAGGGGCTCGGAGACCCAGTACTTC. As protein: CAWSVRGSETQYF.

CDR3 DNA sequence: TGTGCCAGCTCACCACCGGGGGGTGGTGGGTCCCAGCATTTT. It encodes CASSPPGGGGSQHF. This chain connects TRBV18 to TRBJ1-5; D is perhaps TRBD1 (5 bases). The CDR3 loop spans 14 amino acids. Germline CDR1 reads KGHSH; CDR2 reads LQKENI. Trimming took off 0 bases at V and 11 bases at J, with 14 bases between the two ends.

This chain links TRBV4-2 with TRBJ1-4; D remains ambiguous. The V gene lost 3 bases and the J gene lost 7 bases, with 12 bases spanning the gap. Germline CDR1 is LGHNA and CDR2 is YNFKEQ. The CDR3 totals 14 residues. The CDR3 coding sequence is TGTGCCAGCAGCCATGGGGAAGCGGGTGAAAAACTGTTTTTT. Residues: CASSHGEAGEKLFF.

This chain links TRBV21-1 with TRBJ2-3; the tabulated D call, TRBD1, remains unverified against the DNA. TRBV21-1 is recorded as a pseudogene. The CDR3 is 15 residues long. CDR3 coding DNA: TGTGCCAGCAGCCCAGCGGACAGGGGTACAGATACGCAGTATTTT. Encoded protein: CASSPADRGTDTQYF.

The chain uses TRBV6-5 and TRBJ2-1; 9 positions match TRBD2. The V and J ends lost 5 bases and 9 bases, in that order; junction bases with no gene match: 11. The CDR3 spans 15 residues. In germline, CDR1 is MNHEY, CDR2 SVGAGI. CDR3 loop: CASSPPGLAFPEQFF. The CDR3 region has the DNA TGTGCCAGCAGTCCCCCGGGACTAGCTTTTCCTGAGCAGTTCTTC.

The J gene is TRBJ1-5, the V gene TRBV29-1; TRBD1 is a possible D gene (6 bases). The germline V and J ends were trimmed by 5 bases and 12 bases, with 17 bases remaining between them. The CDR3 is 12 residues long. The germline V gene encodes CDR1 SQVTM and CDR2 ANQGSEA. In DNA form, the CDR3 reads TGCAGCGTTCGAACAGCCAGGGGCTACCAGCATTTT. This gives the protein CSVRTARGYQHF.

The chain recombines TRBV4-3 with TRBJ1-2; D perhaps matches TRBD1 (5 bases). From germline, CDR1 is LGHNA and CDR2 YSLEER. V was pared by 3 bases and J by 10 bases, with 12 bases between. CDR3 size: 12 residues. The DNA for the CDR3 is TGCGCCAGCAGCCATCCAAGGGGTGTCTACACCTTC. Translating it yields CASSHPRGVYTF.